Each of the 24 T cell receptor beta chains below was sequenced from the same sample in a study of OX40 agonist ivuxolimab in advanced cancers. Method: immunoSEQ multiplex PCR; TCRdb's copy keeps in-frame clones and lacks some. This table has around 30,000 clones, around 88% appearing once. Specimen: CD4+ or CD8+ T cells sorted from blood, collected in a trial of the OX40 agonist ivuxolimab. All receptors come from an adult with an advanced solid tumor such as melanoma, head and neck, liver or kidney cancer.

A few counts support this clone. The chain's CDR3 is CASSWRTGPGELFF. The CDR3 region has the DNA TGTGCCAGCAGCTGGCGGACAGGGCCCGGGGAGCTGTTTTTT. This chain links TRBV5-6 with TRBJ2-2; 8 bases line up with TRBD1. Germline V lookup: CDR1 SGHDT, CDR2 YYEEEE. This CDR3 region has 14 residues. The junction had 4 bases not matched to a gene; V was cut back by 3 bases and J by 6 bases.

Concerning this clone: Different DNA sequences within this sample yield the same CDR3. The gene calls are TRBV5-1 and TRBJ1-2; tentatively, D is TRBD1 (6 bases). This CDR3 region has 17 residues. Between the trimmed V and J ends, which lost 1 base and 3 bases, there was a span of 19 bases. Germline lookup yields CDR1 SGHRS and CDR2 YFSETQ. CDR3 sequence reads: CASSLFGDGGQDYGYTF. The CDR3 bases are TGCGCCAGCAGCTTGTTCGGGGATGGGGGGCAGGACTATGGCTACACCTTC.

This chain links TRBV5-4 with TRBJ2-1, with a possible D match to TRBD2 (6 bases). This CDR3 spans 15 amino acids. With 2 bases removed from V and 7 bases from J, the gap between germline ends came to 16 bases. Germline CDR1 SGHNT, CDR2 YYREEE (reference sequence). The CDR3 DNA reads TGTGCCAGCAGCTTAAGGAGGGCCTTTAAAAATGAGCAGTTCTTC. Its translation is CASSLRRAFKNEQFF.

V usage is TRBV9 and J usage is TRBJ2-3; tentative D call: TRBD2 (5 bases). Germline CDR1 and CDR2: SGDLS and YYNGEE. This CDR3 has 14 amino acids. The V end lost 2 bases, the J end lost 2 bases, and 9 bases lay between the germline ends. CDR3 residues: CASSVPADTDTQYF. The CDR3 DNA is TGTGCCAGCAGCGTCCCAGCGGACACAGATACGCAGTATTTT. The variable domain in full, completed from reference TRBV9 and TRBJ2-3, reads DSGVTQTPKHLITATGQRVTLRCSPRSGDLSVYWYQQSLDQGLQFLIQYYNGEERAKGNILERFSAQQFPDLHSELNLSSLELGDSALYFCASSVPADTDTQYFGPGTRLTVL.

This clone was counted a single time. At the DNA level, this CDR3 is encoded by other sequences in the same sample as well. The chain employs TRBV27 and TRBJ2-3; D remains ambiguous. The CDR3 consists of 11 residues. Germline assignment: CDR1 MNHEY and CDR2 SMNVEV (reference sequence). The V end was cut by 4 bases, the J end by 2 bases, with 1 base between. The CDR3 here is CASSSTDTQYF. The CDR3 DNA follows: TGTGCCAGCAGTTCCACAGATACGCAGTATTTT.

The V call is TRBV28, the J call TRBJ2-3; TRBD2 aligns across 11 bases. The CDR3 has 16 residues. From germline, CDR1 is MDHEN and CDR2 SYDVKM. The junction had 7 bases not matched to a gene; V was cut back by 8 bases and J by 0 bases. For the CDR3, the DNA is TGTGCCAGCGGAATCCCTAGCGGGGGGAGCACAGATACGCAGTATTTT. It translates to CASGIPSGGSTDTQYF. The full variable domain, rest sourced from reference TRBV28 and TRBJ2-3, is DVKVTQSSRYLVKRTGEKVFLECVQDMDHENMFWYRQDPGLGLRLIYFSYDVKMKEKGDIPEGYSVSREKKERFSLILESASTNQTSMYLCASGIPSGGSTDTQYFGPGTRLTVL.

V gene TRBV18 combines with J gene TRBJ2-1, with 10 bases fitting TRBD1. CDR3 length: 18 amino acids. Trimming at V came to 3 bases and at J to 8 bases, leaving 16 bases not matched to a gene. Germline V gene data show CDR1 as KGHSH and CDR2 as LQKENI. The CDR3 sequence: CASSPWDMTGGEWDEQFF. The CDR3 nucleotides read TGTGCCAGCTCACCCTGGGATATGACAGGGGGCGAGTGGGATGAGCAGTTCTTC.

This clone was seen once. V is TRBV7-3 and J is TRBJ2-1; 9 positions agree with TRBD1. The ends lost 3 bases at V and 2 bases at J; junction bases unmatched: 8. The CDR3 runs to 17 residues. Per the germline V gene, CDR1 is SGHTA and CDR2 is FQGTGA. In DNA form, the CDR3 reads TGTGCCAGCAGCTTTAGGCTTGGGACAGGGACCTACAATGAGCAGTTCTTC. Residues: CASSFRLGTGTYNEQFF.

The genes are TRBV6-5 and TRBJ2-5; 8 nucleotides align to TRBD2. The CDR3 spans 14 residues. In germline, CDR1 is MNHEY, CDR2 SVGAGI. The junction had 4 bases not matched to a gene; V was cut back by 2 bases and J by 5 bases. In nucleotides, the CDR3 is TGTGCCAGCAGTTACCCAGCGGGGGAGGAGACCCAGTACTTC. It is translated as CASSYPAGEETQYF.

This chain links TRBV5-1 with TRBJ1-6; 11 bases are shared with TRBD1. V lost 4 bases and J lost 0; bases outside the gene matches: 9. From germline, CDR1 is SGHRS and CDR2 YFSETQ. This CDR3 contains 19 residues. This CDR3 reads CASSARTGGTSSYNSPLHF. CDR3 nucleotide sequence: TGCGCCAGCAGCGCCAGGACAGGGGGCACCAGCTCCTATAATTCACCCCTCCACTTT.

This sequence joins TRBV19 and TRBJ1-5; D gene unclear. This CDR3 spans 15 amino acids. V shed 7 bases and J shed 0 bases, with 13 bases lying between them. The germline V gene has CDR1 LNHDA and CDR2 SQIVND (reference sequence). The chain's CDR3 is CASNSITFSNQPQHF. In DNA, the CDR3 is TGTGCCAGTAATAGTATTACATTTAGCAATCAGCCCCAGCATTTT.

This clone appeared a few times. The chain links TRBV29-1 to TRBJ1-2; 8 bases map to TRBD1. Germline V CDR1 and CDR2: SQVTM, ANQGSEA. CDR3 length: 13 amino acids. V was pared by 3 bases and J by 6 bases, with 6 bases of the junction left unmatched. For the CDR3, the DNA is TGCAGCGTTGACCTCGGGACAGGTGATGGCTACACCTTC. The encoded protein is CSVDLGTGDGYTF.

The chain combines TRBV6-1 with TRBJ2-1; TRBD2 aligns across 12 bases. Germline V gives CDR1 MNHNS, CDR2 SASEGT. With V trimmed by 2 bases and J by 6 bases, 8 bases remained unmatched. The CDR3 is made up of 17 amino acids. CDR3 amino acids: CASSEYELAGGRNEQFF. The CDR3 DNA follows: TGTGCCAGCAGTGAATATGAGCTAGCGGGAGGGCGCAATGAGCAGTTCTTC.

The J gene is TRBJ1-1, the V gene TRBV25-1; tentative D call: TRBD1 (6 bases). Germline CDR1 is MGHDK and CDR2 is SYGVNS. The V gene lost 6 bases and the J gene lost 4 bases, with 12 bases spanning the gap. This CDR3 has 13 amino acids. DNA for the CDR3: TGTGCCAGCAGAAACAGGGAAAGCACTGAAGCTTTCTTT. It encodes CASRNRESTEAFF.

V is TRBV27 and J is TRBJ2-7, with D possibly called TRBD1 or TRBD2 (5 bases each). The CDR3 covers 13 residues. The germline CDR1 and CDR2 sequences are MNHEY and SMNVEV (reference sequence). V dropped 3 bases and J dropped 5 bases, with 11 bases sitting between them. The CDR3 DNA follows: TGTGCCAGCAGTTTTTGGGGGTCCCACGAGCAGTACTTC. Translating gives CASSFWGSHEQYF.

This clone was counted a single time. The rearrangement uses TRBV7-6 and TRBJ2-7; 7 nucleotides align to TRBD1. V was clipped by 5 bases and J by 2 bases; unmatched bases: 6. This CDR3 contains 14 residues. From germline, CDR1 is SGHVS and CDR2 FNYEAQ. CDR3 amino acids: CASSKGTATYEQYF. In DNA form, the CDR3 reads TGTGCCAGCAGCAAAGGGACAGCTACCTACGAGCAGTACTTC.

With respect to this clone: Other nucleotide sequences in the sample specify the same CDR3. The V call is TRBV9, the J call TRBJ2-5; D is undetermined. This CDR3 is built from 15 residues. V lost 4 bases, J lost 3 bases, and 16 bases lay in between. Germline CDR1 and CDR2: SGDLS and YYNGEE. CDR3 sequence: CASSSRGSGEETQYF. The CDR3 DNA sequence: TGTGCCAGCAGCTCAAGAGGTAGTGGGGAAGAGACCCAGTACTTC.

The gene calls are TRBV27 and TRBJ2-5, with unresolved D. The germline V and J ends were trimmed by 2 bases and 3 bases, with 7 bases remaining between them. Per the germline V gene, CDR1 is MNHEY and CDR2 is SMNVEV (reference sequence). CDR3 size: 13 residues. CDR3 sequence (DNA): TGTGCCAGCAGTTTAAGGACGGAAGAGACCCAGTACTTC. This encodes CASSLRTEETQYF.

V is TRBV4-1 and J is TRBJ2-7, with 13 nucleotides matching TRBD2. Germline V gives CDR1 MGHRA, CDR2 YSYEKL. V shed 2 bases and J 5 bases; nucleotides not matched to a gene: 9. CDR3 length: 17 residues. The CDR3 loop is CASSQKLAGGPLNEQYF. Written as DNA, the CDR3 is TGCGCCAGCAGCCAAAAACTAGCGGGGGGGCCATTGAACGAGCAGTACTTC.

The rearrangement joins TRBV6-1 to TRBJ2-7, with D perhaps assigned TRBD1 or TRBD2 (5 bases each). CDR1 is MNHNS, CDR2 SASEGT, per germline. Trimming stripped 5 bases from V and 1 base from J, with 15 bases between. The CDR3 has 15 amino acids. The CDR3 sequence is CASSQGSGRSYEQYF. The CDR3 DNA reads as TGTGCCAGCAGTCAGGGATCGGGGCGATCCTACGAGCAGTACTTC.

The V call is TRBV19, the J call TRBJ1-4; no clear D. CDR3 size: 15 residues. Germline V gene lookup returns CDR1 LNHDA and CDR2 SQIVND (reference sequence). V gave up 3 bases and J gave up 7 bases, with 15 bases separating them. CDR3 in amino acids: CASSIENSPSEKLFF. CDR3 in DNA: TGTGCCAGTAGTATTGAGAACTCTCCCAGTGAAAAACTGTTTTTT.

This chain joins TRBV19 and TRBJ1-1; 7 nucleotides agree with TRBD1. The J segment lost 1 base and the V segment lost 4 bases, leaving 9 bases of the junction unmatched. Looked up from germline, CDR1 is LNHDA and CDR2 is SQIVND (reference sequence). This CDR3 comprises 16 residues. The CDR3 DNA sequence: TGTGCCAGTAGTAGCGGTTGGAGGGGGCAGAACACTGAAGCTTTCTTT. Amino acid sequence: CASSSGWRGQNTEAFF.

V and J are TRBV2 and TRBJ2-1; no firm D call. V was clipped by 7 bases and J by 10 bases, with 11 bases between them. Germline V gene data show CDR1 as SNHLY and CDR2 as FYNNEI. The CDR3 extends over 11 amino acids. The CDR3 here is CASTYGREQFF. Written as DNA, the CDR3 is TGTGCCAGCACCTATGGTCGGGAGCAGTTCTTC. Variable domain in full (rest from reference TRBV2 and TRBJ2-1): EPEVTQTPSHQVTQMGQEVILRCVPISNHLYFYWYRQILGQKVEFLVSFYNNEISEKSEIFDDQFSVERPDGSNFTLKIRSTKLEDSAMYFCASTYGREQFFGPGTRLTVL.

V gene TRBV25-1 combines with J gene TRBJ2-1; maybe TRBD2 (6 bases). V was cut by 7 bases and J by 7 bases, with 11 bases left in between. The CDR3 extends over 12 amino acids. In germline, CDR1 is MGHDK, CDR2 SYGVNS. This chain's CDR3 is CASKRGGNEQFF. For the CDR3, the DNA is TGTGCCAGCAAGAGGGGAGGAAATGAGCAGTTCTTC. Looking up the rest from reference TRBV25-1 and TRBJ2-1 gives the full variable domain: EADIYQTPRYLVIGTGKKITLECSQTMGHDKMYWYQQDPGMELHLIHYSYGVNSTEKGDLSSESTVSRIRTEHFPLTLESARPSHTSQYLCASKRGGNEQFFGPGTRLTVL.